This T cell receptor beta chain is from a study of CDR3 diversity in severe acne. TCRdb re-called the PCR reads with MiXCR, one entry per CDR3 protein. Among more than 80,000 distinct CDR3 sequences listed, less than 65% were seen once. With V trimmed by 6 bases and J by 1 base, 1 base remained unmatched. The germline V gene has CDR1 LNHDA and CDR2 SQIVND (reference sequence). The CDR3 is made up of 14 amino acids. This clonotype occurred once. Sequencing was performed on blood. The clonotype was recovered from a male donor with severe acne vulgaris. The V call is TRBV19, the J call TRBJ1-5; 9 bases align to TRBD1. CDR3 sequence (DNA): TGTGCCAGTAGAGACAGGGGGAGCAATCAGCCCCAGCATTTT. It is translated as CASRDRGSNQPQHF.